This entry lists 9 T cell receptor beta chains sequenced from one sample in a study of blood T cell repertoires in COVID-19. Some clones are missing from TCRdb's copy, which holds only in-frame ones; the method was immunoSEQ multiplex PCR. The table records around 230,000 clones, around 86% of them present only once. The sample taken for sequencing was PBMCs or T cells enriched from blood (not recorded which). The receptors were sampled from a woman in her 40s with acute COVID-19.

CDR3 sequence reads: CASSPQHRGLGGYTF. CDR3 bases: TGTGCCAGTAGTCCCCAACACAGGGGACTTGGAGGCTACACCTTC. The genes are TRBV19 and TRBJ1-2; 7 bases map to TRBD1. Germline trimming cut 5 bases from V and 8 bases from J; bases unmatched to any gene: 14. There are 15 residues in the CDR3. Per germline, CDR1 LNHDA and CDR2 SQIVND (reference sequence).

J is TRBJ2-3 and V is TRBV2; 9 nucleotides agree with TRBD2. J lost 2 bases, V lost 8 bases, and 14 bases had no gene match. Germline V gene sequence: CDR1 SNHLY, CDR2 FYNNEI. The length of the CDR3 is 17 residues. The CDR3 DNA sequence: TGTGCCAGCCACCCAGTCGGGCTAGCGGGACCCACAGATACGCAGTATTTT. Amino acids: CASHPVGLAGPTDTQYF.

CDR3 in amino acids: CASREFVGGNSPLHF. The DNA for the CDR3 is TGTGCCAGCAGAGAATTTGTAGGGGGCAATTCACCCCTCCACTTT. The chain has TRBV2 and TRBJ1-6, with TRBD1 matching over 7 bases. V shed 6 bases, J shed 7 bases, and the junction held 9 bases outside the gene matches. The CDR3 sequence is 15 residues long. Looked up from germline, CDR1 is SNHLY and CDR2 is FYNNEI.

The chain links TRBV27 to TRBJ2-2; D remains unclear. V was clipped by 6 bases and J by 2 bases, with 4 bases between them. CDR3 length equals 12 residues. From germline, CDR1 is MNHEY and CDR2 SMNVEV (reference sequence). CDR3 sequence: CASSRNTGELFF. CDR3 nucleotides: TGTGCCAGCAGCCGTAACACCGGGGAGCTGTTTTTT.

The chain couples TRBV2 to TRBJ2-7; no definite D call. This CDR3 has 13 residues. In germline, CDR1 is SNHLY, CDR2 FYNNEI. Trimming stripped 8 bases from V and 1 base from J, with 12 bases between. The CDR3 region has the DNA TGTGCCAGCGCCCTAGAATTTTCCTACGAGCAGTACTTC. Protein sequence: CASALEFSYEQYF.

The sample holds one count of this clone. The CDR3 nucleotides are TGTGCCAGCAGCGAGGCTAGCGGGATCTACAATGAGCAGTTCTTC. This encodes CASSEASGIYNEQFF. The chain employs TRBV7-9 and TRBJ2-1; 9 bases agree with TRBD2. The germline V gene encodes CDR1 SEHNR and CDR2 FQNEAQ (reference sequence). CDR3 size: 15 residues. V dropped 5 bases and J dropped 3; count of bases not matched to a gene: 5.

CDR3 amino acids: CASSVYSGKNEQFF. The DNA of the CDR3 is TGTGCCAGCAGTGTTTATAGCGGGAAGAACGAGCAGTTCTTC. V usage is TRBV2 and J usage is TRBJ2-1; 8 nucleotides line up with TRBD2. CDR1 and CDR2 from the germline V gene are SNHLY and FYNNEI. The CDR3 loop spans 14 amino acids. Trimming at V came to 4 bases and at J to 10 bases, leaving 9 bases not matched to a gene. Using reference TRBV2 and TRBJ2-1 for the parts outside the CDR3, the full variable domain is EPEVTQTPSHQVTQMGQEVILRCVPISNHLYFYWYRQILGQKVEFLVSFYNNEISEKSEIFDDQFSVERPDGSNFTLKIRSTKLEDSAMYFCASSVYSGKNEQFFGPGTRLTVL.

The chain employs TRBV19 and TRBJ2-7, with D hard to call. This CDR3 spans 14 amino acids. Trimming stripped 3 bases from V and 3 bases from J, with 12 bases between. The germline CDR1 and CDR2 sequences are LNHDA and SQIVND (reference sequence). The DNA for the CDR3 is TGTGCCAGTAGTATGCGGTTAAACAACTACGAGCAGTACTTC. This codes for CASSMRLNNYEQYF.

The chain couples TRBV10-1 to TRBJ1-1; the match to TRBD1 covers 12 bases. Trimming took 2 bases from V and 6 from J; bases not matched to a gene: 7. Germline CDR1 and CDR2: WNHNN and SYGVQD (reference sequence). CDR3 length: 16 residues. The CDR3 spells CASSEGTGGPSSEAFF. CDR3 bases: TGCGCCAGCAGTGAGGGGACAGGGGGCCCTTCCTCTGAAGCTTTCTTT.